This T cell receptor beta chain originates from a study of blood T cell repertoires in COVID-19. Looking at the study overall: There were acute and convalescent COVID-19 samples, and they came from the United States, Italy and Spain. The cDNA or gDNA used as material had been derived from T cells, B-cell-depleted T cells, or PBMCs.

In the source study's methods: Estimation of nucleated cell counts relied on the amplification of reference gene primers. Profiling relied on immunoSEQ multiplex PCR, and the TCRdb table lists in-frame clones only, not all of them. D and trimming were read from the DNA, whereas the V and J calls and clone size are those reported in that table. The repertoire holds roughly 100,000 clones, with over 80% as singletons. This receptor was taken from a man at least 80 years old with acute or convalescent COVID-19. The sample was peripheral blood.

The CDR3 DNA follows: TGTGCCAGCAGCTCCGGACAGGCAAATACGCAGTATTTT. Its protein product is CASSSGQANTQYF. The chain uses TRBV7-2 and TRBJ2-3, with 7 bases identical to TRBD1. The CDR3 loop spans 13 amino acids. Germline CDR1 reads SGHTA; CDR2 reads FQGNSA. The V segment lost 4 bases and the J segment 7 bases; nucleotides outside the gene matches: 5.